A selection of T cell receptor beta chains follows, all from one sample in a study of blood T cell repertoires in COVID-19. The assay was immunoSEQ multiplex PCR, and TCRdb's table has in-frame clones only and misses some. The data hold around 93,000 clones, with 82% observed a single time. The sample comprised peripheral blood. These receptors originate from a man older than 75 with acute or convalescent COVID-19. Each CDR3 is given with its conserved first and last residue. A D gene is named only where the DNA matches it firmly. The size field is filled for only some rows; it gives once, few, many or a size class.

v_gene: TRBV6-5; d_gene: .; j_gene: TRBJ1-1; abundance: .; CDR3nt: TGTGCCAGCAGAGGACAGATTGGGACTGAAGCTTTCTTT; CDR3aa: CASRGQIGTEAFF
v_gene: TRBV11-2; d_gene: .; j_gene: TRBJ1-1; abundance: .; CDR3nt: TGTGCCAGCAGCGTCCGGAGGCAGCCAAACACTGAAGCTTTCTTT; CDR3aa: CASSVRRQPNTEAFF
v_gene: TRBV6-5; d_gene: .; j_gene: TRBJ1-2; abundance: .; CDR3nt: TGTGCCAGCAGTTCCCGGACAGCTAAAGGCTACACCTTC; CDR3aa: CASSSRTAKGYTF
v_gene: TRBV7-9; d_gene: .; j_gene: TRBJ2-3; abundance: .; CDR3nt: TGTGCCAGCAGCTCCCCTCTCATTGTCAATGGCGGGCCAGATACGCAGTATTTT; CDR3aa: CASSSPLIVNGGPDTQYF
v_gene: TRBV7-6; d_gene: .; j_gene: TRBJ2-1; abundance: .; CDR3nt: TGTGCCAGCAGCCCCTCGCGGACGGGGGAGCAGTTCTTC; CDR3aa: CASSPSRTGEQFF
v_gene: TRBV19; d_gene: TRBD1; j_gene: TRBJ1-5; abundance: .; CDR3nt: TGTGCCAGTAGTATAAAGGGGGCTTTAGGTAGTCAGCCCCAGCATTTT; CDR3aa: CASSIKGALGSQPQHF
v_gene: TRBV19; d_gene: TRBD1; j_gene: TRBJ2-7; abundance: .; CDR3nt: TGTGCCAGTAGACGCGCCGGGACAGGGAAATACGAGCAGTACTTC; CDR3aa: CASRRAGTGKYEQYF
v_gene: TRBV9; d_gene: .; j_gene: TRBJ2-2; abundance: few; CDR3nt: TGTGCCAGCAGCGTACTTGGAGGAAACACCGGGGAGCTGTTTTTT; CDR3aa: CASSVLGGNTGELFF
v_gene: TRBV5-1; d_gene: .; j_gene: TRBJ2-7; abundance: .; CDR3nt: TGCGCCAGCAGCTTGGCGACTATATACGAGCAGTACTTC; CDR3aa: CASSLATIYEQYF
v_gene: TRBV7-9; d_gene: .; j_gene: TRBJ2-2; abundance: .; CDR3nt: TGTGCCAGCAGCTTGTCACCTCGGCGGCGACCTCGAGCCGGGGAGCTGTTTTTT; CDR3aa: CASSLSPRRRPRAGELFF
v_gene: TRBV4-1; d_gene: TRBD2; j_gene: TRBJ2-1; abundance: .; CDR3nt: TGCGCCAGCAGCCAAGATGGTAGACCGGGACTAGCGGGTAATGAGCAGTTCTTC; CDR3aa: CASSQDGRPGLAGNEQFF
v_gene: TRBV7-8; d_gene: TRBD2; j_gene: TRBJ2-7; abundance: .; CDR3nt: TGTGCCAGCAGCGTCAGACTAGCTTCGTTTCCCTACGAGCAGTACTTT; CDR3aa: CASSVRLASFPYEQYF
v_gene: TRBV19; d_gene: TRBD1; j_gene: TRBJ1-2; abundance: once; CDR3nt: TGTGCCAGTAGTAGACGGACAGGGGGCGCGTCTAACTATGGCTACACCTTC; CDR3aa: CASSRRTGGASNYGYTF
v_gene: TRBV19; d_gene: TRBD1; j_gene: TRBJ2-2; abundance: .; CDR3nt: TGTGCCAGTAGGGGGACAGGGAACACCGGGGAGCTGTTTTTT; CDR3aa: CASRGTGNTGELFF
v_gene: TRBV3-1/TRBV3-2; d_gene: .; j_gene: TRBJ1-5; abundance: .; CDR3nt: TGTGCCAGCAGCCCCGGGCCGGGGGACCAGCCCCAGCATTTT; CDR3aa: CASSPGPGDQPQHF
v_gene: TRBV11-2; d_gene: .; j_gene: TRBJ2-7; abundance: .; CDR3nt: TGTGCCAGCAGCTGGGACGTCGCGGGGTACGAGCAGTACTTC; CDR3aa: CASSWDVAGYEQYF
v_gene: TRBV6-5; d_gene: .; j_gene: TRBJ1-1; abundance: once; CDR3nt: TGTGCCAGCAGTTCCATAAGTGGGGCGGGGGACACTGAAGCTTTCTTT; CDR3aa: CASSSISGAGDTEAFF
v_gene: TRBV6-6; d_gene: .; j_gene: TRBJ1-1; abundance: few; CDR3nt: TGTGCCAGCAGTTGGGAGGGTCGAACTGAAGCTTTCTTT; CDR3aa: CASSWEGRTEAFF
v_gene: TRBV7-9; d_gene: TRBD2; j_gene: TRBJ2-7; abundance: .; CDR3nt: TGTGCCAGCAGCATACTGACTAGCGAGAACCCCTACGAGCAGTACTTC; CDR3aa: CASSILTSENPYEQYF
v_gene: TRBV18; d_gene: .; j_gene: TRBJ1-2; abundance: once; CDR3nt: TGTGCCAGCTCACCACCGAACAGACTATCTAACTATGGCTACACCTTC; CDR3aa: CASSPPNRLSNYGYTF
v_gene: TRBV27; d_gene: TRBD1; j_gene: TRBJ2-7; abundance: .; CDR3nt: TGTGCCAGCAGGGCACAGGGGACCTACGAGCAGTACTTC; CDR3aa: CASRAQGTYEQYF
v_gene: TRBV7-2; d_gene: .; j_gene: TRBJ2-4; abundance: .; CDR3nt: TGTGCCAGCAGCTTAGGGAGGAACATTCAGTACTTC; CDR3aa: CASSLGRNIQYF
v_gene: TRBV19; d_gene: TRBD1; j_gene: TRBJ1-5; abundance: .; CDR3nt: TGTGCCAGTAGTACCGGGACAGGGGGCTCAGGTCAGCCCCAGCATTTT; CDR3aa: CASSTGTGGSGQPQHF
v_gene: TRBV28; d_gene: .; j_gene: TRBJ1-2; abundance: .; CDR3nt: TGTGCCAGCAGTTTGTGGGGCGCTTATAACTATGGCTACACCTTC; CDR3aa: CASSLWGAYNYGYTF
v_gene: TRBV7-2; d_gene: .; j_gene: TRBJ2-7; abundance: .; CDR3nt: TGTGCCAGCAGCTCACAGGTAACCTACGAGCAGTACTTC; CDR3aa: CASSSQVTYEQYF
v_gene: TRBV6-6; d_gene: .; j_gene: TRBJ1-1; abundance: few; CDR3nt: TGTGCCAGCAAGAGGACTGAAGCTTTCTTT; CDR3aa: CASKRTEAFF
v_gene: TRBV2; d_gene: .; j_gene: TRBJ2-5; abundance: .; CDR3nt: TGTGCCAGCATCGGCCAGGGGGGATTGACGGAGACCCAGTACTTC; CDR3aa: CASIGQGGLTETQYF
v_gene: TRBV10-3; d_gene: .; j_gene: TRBJ2-3; abundance: .; CDR3nt: TGTGCCATCAGTGAGTCTTACAGGGTGCCCACAGATACGCAGTATTTT; CDR3aa: CAISESYRVPTDTQYF